The present TCR beta chain was sequenced within a study of T cells in Graves' hyperthyroidism and ophthalmopathy. V was cut by 6 bases and J by 3 bases, with 16 bases left in between. There are 15 residues in the CDR3. The germline V gene encodes CDR1 KGHSH and CDR2 LQKENI. This clonotype showed up many times. Amplification targeted TCR beta CDR3 regions from RNA transcripts. The study used the HTBI primer set for a first-round RT-PCR of the TCR CDR3. Each CDR3 protein is one row after TCRdb ran MiXCR on the multiplex PCR reads. The sample lists about 210,000 distinct CDR3 sequences, roughly 18% occurring once.

The source of this sequence is a man aged 45 to 65 with Graves' hyperthyroidism. This chain links TRBV18 with TRBJ2-3, with D unresolved. Sequenced sample: blood. The CDR3 region has the DNA TGTGCCAGCTCGGTAACCACCACATCGACAGATACGCAGTATTTT. It encodes CASSVTTTSTDTQYF.